This TCR beta chain was documented in a study of shared T cell receptors in the human thymus (dated by TCRdb to the early 2020s). General notes on the study: The study examined how the human thymus generates shared, self-reactive T-cell receptor alpha chains.

Library prep was done by the immunoSEQ multiplex PCR assay. TCRdb limited this immuneACCESS table to in-frame rearrangements with V and J called. A share of clones is missing; checked studies link under half to unresolved V genes, and the rest is unexplained. The sample contains over 450,000 clones, more than 75% of them found a single time. Around 0.013% of the sample lies in the top ten. A distance of 9 bases separates the germline ends of V and J, which lose 3 bases and 1 base respectively. The CDR3, from cysteine to phenylalanine, totals 14 residues. The retained sequence is limited to the CDR3, 42 bases, with the frame set at the first base. As encoded in the germline V gene, CDR1 is SGHDN while CDR2 is FVKESK. As for this clone: Its target antigen remains unknown. No much larger clone is present one base from it, and per-base qualities are unavailable.

A further study also used this sample, focusing on human thymus T cells. That second report states: The donors were immunologically healthy infants in Finland who had open corrective cardiac surgery for congenital heart defects. Thymus tissue was obtained as surgical resects removed during corrective cardiac surgery. Usage of V and J gene segments appeared to be biased in both the thymic and the peripheral blood repertoires. Highly overlapping thymic TCR repertoires among unrelated individuals were reported in the related research. TCR alpha and beta repertoires from roughly eight infant thymus samples and four related peripheral blood samples were characterized in the study. The cohort included more than 5 male and a couple of female infants, with donor ages spanning 7 to 244 days. After being mechanically released from the tissue, thymocytes were kept at -70 degrees C in pellets of roughly 8.5-34 million cells. A QIAsymphony instrument was used to extract genomic DNA from frozen cell pellets. Using the immunoSEQ multiplex PCR assay, the TCRB and TCRAD loci were amplified from a standardized quantity of quality-controlled genomic DNA. The amplicons spanned the V(D)J region and were long enough to cover the CDR3 and allow V and J genes to be identified. Through the commercial immunoSEQ service, the amplicons were sequenced on an Illumina platform. Primer bias and sequencing errors were corrected as previously described, and TCRAD and TCRB were defined on the basis of the IMGT database. Repertoires were analysed with immunoSEQ Analyzer 3.0 and VDJTools, covering basic statistics, V/J segment usage, diversity estimates, rarefaction and pairwise overlap. Chao1, ChaoE, Efron-Thisted, Shannon and inverse Simpson indices were used to estimate diversity, which was also estimated on datasets down-sampled to the smallest sample. For repertoire overlap, CDR3 nucleotide sequence, V gene and J gene had to match strictly, and clustering was done by Jaccard-based multidimensional scaling. On average, thymus samples gave 750,000 to 950,000 unique TCRB clonotypes, whereas blood samples gave 80,000 to 85,000.

Sequencing used thymocytes. The chain is assembled from TRBV14 and TRBJ2-5; perhaps TRBD2 is the D gene, with 5 bases matching. This clonotype originated in a boy in the first two years of life with a congenital heart defect. Donor details come from another sample of the same person, matched by shared clones. The sequenced DNA is TGTGCCAGCAGCCACCCTCTAGCCCAAGAGACCCAGTACTTC. Its protein product is CASSHPLAQETQYF.